This TCR beta chain was identified during a study of blood T cell repertoires in COVID-19. In the authors' workflow: Amplification from reference gene primers served as the basis for estimated nucleated cell counts. Assay: immunoSEQ multiplex PCR; the TCRdb copy retains only in-frame clones and omits some. That table supplies the V and J calls and clone size; D and trimming were determined from the DNA. The sample lists 310,000 or so clones, around 85% occurring once. The study recruited people aged about 18 to 95 years across around 24 US areas. The trim removed 1 base at V and 12 bases at J, leaving 6 bases unmatched. This CDR3 is 13 amino acids long. Looked up from germline, CDR1 is LGHDT and CDR2 is YNNKEL (reference sequence).

The chain joins TRBV3-1 (or the pseudogene TRBV3-2) to TRBJ2-7, with TRBD2 matching over 10 bases. The sequence was obtained from a woman in her 40s who had recovered from COVID-19. Specimen: PBMCs or T cells enriched from blood (not recorded which). Here the CDR3 DNA reads TGTGCCAGCAGCCAAGGGGCTAGCGGGGGCAGGTACTTC. It encodes CASSQGASGGRYF.